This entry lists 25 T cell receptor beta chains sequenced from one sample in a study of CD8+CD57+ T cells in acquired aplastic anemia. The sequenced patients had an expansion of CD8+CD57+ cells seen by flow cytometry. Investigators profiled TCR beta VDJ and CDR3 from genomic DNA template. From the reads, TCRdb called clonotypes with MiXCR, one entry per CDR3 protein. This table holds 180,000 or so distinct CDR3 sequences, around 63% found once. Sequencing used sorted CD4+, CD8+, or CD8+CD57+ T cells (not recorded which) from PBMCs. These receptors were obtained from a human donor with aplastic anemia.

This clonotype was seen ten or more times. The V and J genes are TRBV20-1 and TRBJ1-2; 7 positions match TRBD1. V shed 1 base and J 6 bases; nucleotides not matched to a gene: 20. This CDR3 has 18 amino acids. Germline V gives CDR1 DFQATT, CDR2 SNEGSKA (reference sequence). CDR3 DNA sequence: TGCAGTGCTAGAGGCGCCCCAAAGCCCCAAAACAGGGGTGATGGCTACACCTTC. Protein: CSARGAPKPQNRGDGYTF.

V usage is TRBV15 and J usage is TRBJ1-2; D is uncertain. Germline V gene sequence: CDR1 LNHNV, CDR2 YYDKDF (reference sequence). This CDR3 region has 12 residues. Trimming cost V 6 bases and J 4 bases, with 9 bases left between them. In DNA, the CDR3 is TGTGCCACCAGGGACCTCCGCTATGGCTACACCTTC. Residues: CATRDLRYGYTF.

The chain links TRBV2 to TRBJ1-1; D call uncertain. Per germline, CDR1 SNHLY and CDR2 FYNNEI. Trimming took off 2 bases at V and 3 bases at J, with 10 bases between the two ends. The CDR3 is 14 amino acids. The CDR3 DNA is TGTGCCAGCAGTGAACGGTCCCGGCACACTGAAGCTTTCTTT. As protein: CASSERSRHTEAFF.

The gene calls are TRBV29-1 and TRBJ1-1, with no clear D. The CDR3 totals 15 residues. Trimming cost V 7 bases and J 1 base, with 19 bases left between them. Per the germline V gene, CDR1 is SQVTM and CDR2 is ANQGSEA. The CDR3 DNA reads TGCAGCGGGGCGCCCATTTCTGGCGGGAACACTGAAGCTTTCTTT. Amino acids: CSGAPISGGNTEAFF.

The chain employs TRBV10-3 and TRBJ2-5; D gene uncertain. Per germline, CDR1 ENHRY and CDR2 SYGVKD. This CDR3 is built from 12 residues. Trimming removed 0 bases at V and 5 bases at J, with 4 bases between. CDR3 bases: TGTGCCATCAGTGAGTCTGACGAGACCCAGTACTTC. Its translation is CAISESDETQYF.

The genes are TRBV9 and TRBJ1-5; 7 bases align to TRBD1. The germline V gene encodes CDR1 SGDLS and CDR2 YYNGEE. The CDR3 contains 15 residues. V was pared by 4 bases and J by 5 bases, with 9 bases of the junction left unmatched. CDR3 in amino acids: CASSSQGRADQPQHF. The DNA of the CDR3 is TGTGCCAGCAGCTCACAGGGGAGAGCTGATCAGCCCCAGCATTTT.

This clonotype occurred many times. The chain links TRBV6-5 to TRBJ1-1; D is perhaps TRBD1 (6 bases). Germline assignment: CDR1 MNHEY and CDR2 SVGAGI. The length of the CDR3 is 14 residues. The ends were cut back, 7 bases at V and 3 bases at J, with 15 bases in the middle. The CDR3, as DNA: TGTGCCAGCAAAACAACGGGGGCCTACACTGAAGCTTTCTTT. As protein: CASKTTGAYTEAFF.

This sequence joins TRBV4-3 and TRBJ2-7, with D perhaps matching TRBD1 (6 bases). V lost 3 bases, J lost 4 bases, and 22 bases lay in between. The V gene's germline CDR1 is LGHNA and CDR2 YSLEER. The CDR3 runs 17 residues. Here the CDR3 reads CASSQTIQGIFGYEQYF. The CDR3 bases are TGCGCCAGCAGCCAGACCATACAGGGAATCTTTGGGTACGAGCAGTACTTC.

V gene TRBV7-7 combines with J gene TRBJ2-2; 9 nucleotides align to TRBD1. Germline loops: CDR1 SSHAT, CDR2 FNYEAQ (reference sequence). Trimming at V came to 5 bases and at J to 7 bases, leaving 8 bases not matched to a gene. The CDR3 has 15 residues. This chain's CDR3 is CASSKQGASSGELFF. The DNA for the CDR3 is TGTGCCAGCAGCAAACAGGGGGCTTCGAGCGGGGAGCTGTTTTTT. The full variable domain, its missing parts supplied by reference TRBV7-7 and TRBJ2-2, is GAGVSQSPRYKVTKRGQDVTLRCDPISSHATLYWYQQALGQGPEFLTYFNYEAQPDKSGLPSDRFSAERPEGSISTLTIQRTEQRDSAMYRCASSKQGASSGELFFGEGSRLTVL.

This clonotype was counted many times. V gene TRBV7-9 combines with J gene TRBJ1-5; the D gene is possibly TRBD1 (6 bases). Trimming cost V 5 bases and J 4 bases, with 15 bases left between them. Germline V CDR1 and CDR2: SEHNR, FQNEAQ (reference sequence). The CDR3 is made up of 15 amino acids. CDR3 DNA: TGTGCCAGCAGCCCTAGGGGAGGGGGGAATCAGCCCCAGCATTTT. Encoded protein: CASSPRGGGNQPQHF.

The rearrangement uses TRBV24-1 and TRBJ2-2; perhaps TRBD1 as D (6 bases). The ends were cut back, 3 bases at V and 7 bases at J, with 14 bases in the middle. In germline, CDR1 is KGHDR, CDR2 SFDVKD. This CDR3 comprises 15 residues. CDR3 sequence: CATSDKQDSNGELFF. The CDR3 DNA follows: TGTGCCACCAGTGATAAACAGGACAGTAACGGGGAGCTGTTTTTT.

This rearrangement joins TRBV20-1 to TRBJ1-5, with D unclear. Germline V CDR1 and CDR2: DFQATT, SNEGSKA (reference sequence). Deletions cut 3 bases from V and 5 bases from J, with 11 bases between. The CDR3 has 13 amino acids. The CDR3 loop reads CSASDKEYQPQHF. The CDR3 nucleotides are TGCAGTGCTAGCGACAAGGAGTATCAGCCCCAGCATTTT.

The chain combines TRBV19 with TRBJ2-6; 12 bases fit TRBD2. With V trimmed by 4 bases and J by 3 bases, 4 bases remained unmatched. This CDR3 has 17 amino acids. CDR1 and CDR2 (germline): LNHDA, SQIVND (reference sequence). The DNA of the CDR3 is TGTGCCAGTAGTACTCTAGCGGGAGGGTATGGGGCCAACGTCCTGACTTTC. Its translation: CASSTLAGGYGANVLTF.

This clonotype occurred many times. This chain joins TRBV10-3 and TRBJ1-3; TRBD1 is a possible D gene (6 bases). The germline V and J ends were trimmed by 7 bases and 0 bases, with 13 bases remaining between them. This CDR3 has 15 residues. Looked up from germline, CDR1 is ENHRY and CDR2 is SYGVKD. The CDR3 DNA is TGTGCCATCACCCCGGACAGTACCTCTGGAAACACCATATATTTT. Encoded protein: CAITPDSTSGNTIYF.

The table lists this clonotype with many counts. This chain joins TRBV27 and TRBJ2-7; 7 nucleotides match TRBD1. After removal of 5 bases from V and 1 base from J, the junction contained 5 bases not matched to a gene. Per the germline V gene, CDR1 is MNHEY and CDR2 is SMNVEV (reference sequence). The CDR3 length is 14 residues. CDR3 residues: CASSAGQASYEQYF. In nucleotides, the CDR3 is TGTGCCAGCAGTGCCGGACAGGCTTCCTACGAGCAGTACTTC.

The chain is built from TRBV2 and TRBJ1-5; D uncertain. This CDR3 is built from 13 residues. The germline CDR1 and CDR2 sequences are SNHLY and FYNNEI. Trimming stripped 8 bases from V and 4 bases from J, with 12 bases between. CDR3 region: CASGRTENQPQHF. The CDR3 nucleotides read TGTGCCAGCGGACGGACTGAGAATCAGCCCCAGCATTTT.

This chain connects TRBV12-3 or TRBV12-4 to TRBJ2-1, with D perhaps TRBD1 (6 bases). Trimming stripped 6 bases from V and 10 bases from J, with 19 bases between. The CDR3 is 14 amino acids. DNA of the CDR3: TGTGCCAGCAGCCGGAACAGGGAGATACAAGAGCAGTTCTTC. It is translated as CASSRNREIQEQFF.

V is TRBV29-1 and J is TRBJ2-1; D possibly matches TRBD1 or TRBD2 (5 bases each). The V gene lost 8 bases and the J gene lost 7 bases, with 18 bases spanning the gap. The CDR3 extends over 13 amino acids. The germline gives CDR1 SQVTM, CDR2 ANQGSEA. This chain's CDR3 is CSLMTGPGNEQFF. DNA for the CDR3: TGCAGCCTCATGACGGGGCCAGGGAATGAGCAGTTCTTC.

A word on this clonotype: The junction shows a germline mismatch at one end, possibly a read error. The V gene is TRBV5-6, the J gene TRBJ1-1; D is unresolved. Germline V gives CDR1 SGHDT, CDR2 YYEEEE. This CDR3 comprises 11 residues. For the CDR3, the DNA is TGTGCCAGCAGCTTCGTGACTGGAGCTTTCTTT. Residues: CASSFVTGAFF.

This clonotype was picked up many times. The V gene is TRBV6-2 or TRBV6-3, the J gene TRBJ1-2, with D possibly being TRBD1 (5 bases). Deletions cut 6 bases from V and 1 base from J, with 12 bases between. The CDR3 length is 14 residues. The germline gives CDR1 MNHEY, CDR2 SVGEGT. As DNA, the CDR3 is TGTGCCAGCAGCCACCGGGACGGTAACTATGGCTACACCTTC. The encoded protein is CASSHRDGNYGYTF.

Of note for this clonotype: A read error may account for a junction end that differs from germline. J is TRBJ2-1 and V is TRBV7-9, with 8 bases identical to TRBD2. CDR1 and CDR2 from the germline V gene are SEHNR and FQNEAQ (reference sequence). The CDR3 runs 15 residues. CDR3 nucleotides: TGCGCCAGCAGCCAAGTGCCGGGGGGGATTAATGAGCAGTTCTTC. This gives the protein CASSQVPGGINEQFF.

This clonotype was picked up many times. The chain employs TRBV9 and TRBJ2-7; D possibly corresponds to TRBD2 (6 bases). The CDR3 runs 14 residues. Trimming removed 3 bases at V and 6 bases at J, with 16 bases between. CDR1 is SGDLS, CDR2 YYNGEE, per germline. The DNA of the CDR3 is TGTGCCAGCAGCGCCTATAGAGGAGGGGCCGAGCAGTACTTC. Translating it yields CASSAYRGGAEQYF.

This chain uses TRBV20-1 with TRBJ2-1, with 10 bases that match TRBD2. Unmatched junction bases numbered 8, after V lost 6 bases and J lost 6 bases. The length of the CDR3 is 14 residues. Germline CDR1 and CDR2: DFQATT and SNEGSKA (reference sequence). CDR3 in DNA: TGCAGTGCGATACCTAGCGGGAGAGGCAATGAGCAGTTCTTC. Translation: CSAIPSGRGNEQFF.

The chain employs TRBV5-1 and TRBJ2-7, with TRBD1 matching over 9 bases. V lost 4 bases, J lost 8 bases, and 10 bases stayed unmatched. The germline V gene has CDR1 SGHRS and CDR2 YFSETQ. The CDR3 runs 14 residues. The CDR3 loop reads CASSQTGTGKKQYF. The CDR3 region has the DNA TGCGCCAGCAGCCAGACCGGGACAGGGAAGAAGCAGTACTTC.

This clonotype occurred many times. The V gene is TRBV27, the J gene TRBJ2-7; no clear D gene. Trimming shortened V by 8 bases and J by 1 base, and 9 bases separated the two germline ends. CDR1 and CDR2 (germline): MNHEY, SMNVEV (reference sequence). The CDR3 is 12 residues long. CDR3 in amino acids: CASAGASYEQYF. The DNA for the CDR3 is TGTGCCAGCGCAGGAGCATCCTACGAGCAGTACTTC.